This passage covers 27 T cell receptor beta chains from one sample sequenced in a study of blood T cells in healthy people across ages. Together with a sample-barcoded 5' primer, a J-beta primer mix was included in a second PCR lasting roughly 6 to 12 cycles. MiXCR, run by TCRdb on the 5' RACE reads, gives a single entry per CDR3 protein. Of under 1,100,000 distinct CDR3 sequences detected, 25% appear once; the ten largest clones hold about 0.8%. This same sample was also taken into another study, of T cells of mothers and their children.

Sequencing was done on a sample of blood. These receptors originate from a girl aged 2-15 years in good health.

This clonotype was seen a handful of times. The CDR3 spells CASSVTTGGSSYEQYF. The CDR3 nucleotides read TGTGCCAGCAGCGTAACCACAGGGGGTAGCTCCTACGAGCAGTACTTC. The V call is TRBV9, the J call TRBJ2-5; 8 positions agree with TRBD1. The J call may not be correct, given that the DNA end is closer to TRBJ2-7. CDR3 length: 16 amino acids. From germline, CDR1 is SGDLS and CDR2 YYNGEE.

The rearrangement uses TRBV7-6 and TRBJ2-5; the D gene is possibly TRBD2 (6 bases). V lost 6 bases, J lost 5 bases, and 13 bases lay in between. The CDR3 spans 13 residues. The V gene's germline CDR1 is SGHVS and CDR2 FNYEAQ. CDR3 amino acids: CASSPKGGETQYF. The CDR3 DNA reads as TGTGCCAGCAGTCCGAAAGGAGGGGAGACCCAGTACTTC.

In its sample, this clonotype was seen once. The rearrangement links TRBV7-2 to TRBJ2-7; D gene ambiguous. CDR3 size: 11 residues. Per the germline V gene, CDR1 is SGHTA and CDR2 is FQGNSA. Trimming cost V 2 bases and J 7 bases, with 6 bases left between them. The CDR3 here is CASSLRLEQYF. The DNA for the CDR3 is TGTGCCAGCAGCTTAAGGCTAGAGCAGTACTTC.

Only a few counts were recorded for this clonotype. J is TRBJ1-2 and V is TRBV20-1; D uncertain. Germline V gene sequence: CDR1 DFQATT, CDR2 SNEGSKA (reference sequence). The CDR3 is 12 residues long. Trimming removed 3 bases at V and 2 bases at J, with 7 bases between. CDR3 sequence: CSASNSNYGYTF. For the CDR3, the DNA is TGCAGTGCTAGTAACTCGAACTATGGCTACACCTTC.

This chain links TRBV29-1 with TRBJ2-2, with a tentative D call TRBD2 (6 bases). Trimming stripped 2 bases from V and 6 bases from J, with 13 bases between. Germline V gives CDR1 SQVTM, CDR2 ANQGSEA. This CDR3 region has 14 residues. Written as DNA, the CDR3 is TGCAGCGTTGAAACTGGGGGGATAGCCGGGGAGCTGTTTTTT. It encodes CSVETGGIAGELFF.

The chain couples TRBV10-1 to TRBJ2-4; D gene ambiguous. V gave up 2 bases and J gave up 2 bases, with 10 bases separating them. This CDR3 region has 15 residues. Germline loops: CDR1 WNHNN, CDR2 SYGVQD (reference sequence). The CDR3, as DNA: TGCGCCAGCAGTGAGGGCTTTGGAACCAAAAACATTCAGTACTTC. Encoded protein: CASSEGFGTKNIQYF.

The V and J genes are TRBV6-1 and TRBJ2-5, with D unresolved. Germline CDR1 and CDR2: MNHNS and SASEGT. The CDR3 length is 14 residues. V lost 7 bases and J lost 1, with 13 bases in between. The chain's CDR3 is CASNTAVPQETQYF. The CDR3 coding sequence is TGTGCCAGCAATACGGCAGTACCCCAAGAGACCCAGTACTTC.

The V call is TRBV7-3, the J call TRBJ1-6; D may be TRBD1 (5 bases). The CDR3 consists of 16 residues. Deletions cut 2 bases from V and 7 bases from J, with 15 bases between. Per the germline V gene, CDR1 is SGHTA and CDR2 is FQGTGA. The CDR3 here is CASSLSGSGPNSPLHF. The CDR3 DNA is TGTGCCAGCAGCTTATCTGGCTCGGGGCCAAATTCACCCCTCCACTTT. Together with reference TRBV7-3 and TRBJ1-6, the CDR3 gives the full variable domain: GAGVSQTPSNKVTEKGKYVELRCDPISGHTALYWYRQSLGQGPEFLIYFQGTGAADDSGLPNDRFFAVRPEGSVSTLKIQRTERGDSAVYLCASSLSGSGPNSPLHFGNGTRLTVT.

In the case of this clonotype: The junction departs from the called germline gene at one end, perhaps through a read error. The genes are TRBV20-1 and TRBJ2-5; D is unclear. In germline, CDR1 is DFQATT, CDR2 SNEGSKA (reference sequence). This CDR3 has 15 residues. CDR3 nucleotides: TGCAGTGCCAGCCTCGGCATCCTGAACCTTTACGAGCAGTGCTTC. It codes for CSASLGILNLYEQCF.

This clonotype was picked up a small number of times. One end of the junction does not line up with germline, which may come from a read error. This chain connects TRBV6-5 to TRBJ2-5; TRBD1 might be the D (6 bases). The CDR3 has 14 amino acids. Germline loops: CDR1 MNHEY, CDR2 SVGAGI. CDR3 bases: TGTGCCAGCAGACCTCAGGGGTTCGGAGAGACACAGTACTTC. Translation: CASRPQGFGETQYF.

The CDR3 reads CASSLTSGKRLETQYF. The CDR3 DNA follows: TGTGCCAGCAGTTTGACTAGCGGGAAGCGATTAGAGACCCAGTACTTC. The chain couples TRBV6-5 to TRBJ2-5; TRBD2 agrees at 11 bases. The V gene's germline CDR1 is MNHEY and CDR2 SVGAGI. The CDR3 totals 16 residues. The V and J ends lost 4 bases and 4 bases, in that order; junction bases with no gene match: 8.

The chain links TRBV12-3 or TRBV12-4 to TRBJ1-4; 7 bases are shared with TRBD1. CDR3 size: 15 residues. J gave up 5 bases and V 6 bases, and 9 bases lay outside the gene matches. CDR3 in DNA: TGTGCCAGCAGCACGGACAGGTGGGAGAATGAAAAACTGTTTTTT. Its translation is CASSTDRWENEKLFF.

The chain carries TRBV7-2 and TRBJ2-3; a possible D gene is TRBD1 (5 bases). The CDR3 has 15 residues. The germline CDR1 and CDR2 sequences are SGHTA and FQGNSA. Trimming left V 1 base short and J 6 bases short, with 14 bases between. The CDR3 region has the DNA TGTGCCAGCAGCTTAGATGGGGCAGGGTGGGATACGCAGTATTTT. Translating it yields CASSLDGAGWDTQYF.

The chain couples TRBV20-1 to TRBJ1-6; D is unclear. Deletions cut 5 bases from V and 0 bases from J, with 5 bases between. Germline lookup yields CDR1 DFQATT and CDR2 SNEGSKA (reference sequence). This CDR3 has 13 residues. This CDR3 is CSASTSYNSPLHF. In nucleotides, the CDR3 is TGCAGTGCTTCTACCTCCTATAATTCACCCCTCCACTTT.

In its sample, this clonotype was seen a few times. This sequence joins TRBV5-4 and TRBJ2-7; possible D gene TRBD2, 6 bases. Germline assignment: CDR1 SGHNT and CDR2 YYREEE (reference sequence). The CDR3 has 13 residues. V was clipped by 5 bases and J by 7 bases, with 16 bases between them. CDR3 region: CASSWDSRGEQYF. CDR3 DNA sequence: TGTGCCAGCAGTTGGGACTCCCGCGGGGAGCAGTACTTC.

The chain is built from TRBV7-3 and TRBJ2-5, with no clear D. The V end lost 5 bases, the J end lost 1 base, and 8 bases lay between the germline ends. This CDR3 has 13 residues. The V gene's germline CDR1 is SGHTA and CDR2 FQGTGA. The CDR3 loop reads CASSPKLQETQYF. The CDR3 DNA is TGTGCCAGCAGCCCGAAACTCCAAGAGACCCAGTACTTC.

This rearrangement joins TRBV20-1 to TRBJ1-1; D might be TRBD1 (6 bases). Trimming took 5 bases from V and 4 from J, leaving 14 bases between them. Germline CDR1 is DFQATT and CDR2 is SNEGSKA (reference sequence). This CDR3 has 13 residues. CDR3: CSASQGPSTEAFF. The CDR3 DNA reads as TGCAGTGCTTCACAGGGTCCTAGCACTGAAGCTTTCTTT.

The V call is TRBV5-1, the J call TRBJ2-3; 8 bases map to TRBD2. Germline CDR1 reads SGHRS; CDR2 reads YFSETQ. Trimming took 6 bases from V and 2 from J; bases not matched to a gene: 14. The CDR3 length is 17 residues. Written as DNA, the CDR3 is TGCGCCAGCACCCCCCTTTCACTAGCGGCCTACACAGATACGCAGTATTTT. It yields the protein CASTPLSLAAYTDTQYF.

V usage is TRBV5-1 and J usage is TRBJ2-4; D is unclear. Deletions cut 0 bases from V and 10 bases from J, with 14 bases between. Germline V gene sequence: CDR1 SGHRS, CDR2 YFSETQ. The CDR3 loop spans 14 amino acids. The CDR3 sequence: CASSLEDSPYIQYF. The CDR3, as DNA: TGCGCCAGCAGCTTGGAAGACTCACCCTATATTCAGTACTTC. Drawing the rest from reference TRBV5-1 and TRBJ2-4, the complete variable domain is KAGVTQTPRYLIKTRGQQVTLSCSPISGHRSVSWYQQTPGQGLQFLFEYFSETQRNKGNFPGRFSGRQFSNSRSEMNVSTLELGDSALYLCASSLEDSPYIQYFGAGTRLSVL.

The genes are TRBV21-1 and TRBJ1-5; the table's D call, TRBD1, has no DNA check behind it. TRBV21-1 is classified as a pseudogene. The CDR3 is 16 amino acids. CDR3: CASSKKKTGGWQPQHF. CDR3 sequence (DNA): TGTGCCAGCAGCAAAAAAAAAACAGGGGGTTGGCAGCCCCAGCATTTT.

This clonotype has more than one count but fewer than ten. The junction and the germline gene differ at one end; a read error may be behind it. DNA for the CDR3: TGTGTCAGCAGCTTGGGACAGGGGGCAGATACGCAGTATTTT. This encodes CVSSLGQGADTQYF. The chain employs TRBV7-9 and TRBJ2-3, with 11 bases identical to TRBD1. Germline V lookup: CDR1 SEHNR, CDR2 FQNEAQ (reference sequence). The CDR3 spans 14 residues.

This clonotype was seen a handful of times. This chain uses TRBV3-1 with TRBJ2-2; TRBD2 matches 8 bases. The CDR3 covers 17 residues. Germline trimming cut 2 bases from V and 6 bases from J; bases unmatched to any gene: 11. Germline CDR1 LGHDT, CDR2 YNNKEL (reference sequence). The CDR3 sequence is CASSQPTWREEAGELFF. Written as DNA, the CDR3 is TGTGCCAGCAGCCAACCTACGTGGCGGGAGGAGGCCGGGGAGCTGTTTTTT.

Comments on this clonotype: Because it lacks the conserved phenylalanine or tryptophan at the end, this CDR3 is likely a read error. No DNA is shown, since the ends of the CDR3 on it are uncertain; the CDR3 is the one TCRdb lists. This rearrangement joins TRBV21-1 to TRBJ2-4; TRBD1, the table's D call, was not compared with the DNA. TRBV21-1 is a pseudogene. The CDR3 region is 15 residues in length, termini included. This chain's CDR3 is CASSKAWVPGDRGWV.

This clonotype was counted only a few times. The J gene is TRBJ2-7, the V gene TRBV7-2, with D hard to call. Germline CDR1 reads SGHTA; CDR2 reads FQGNSA. Trimming stripped 5 bases from V and 6 bases from J, with 17 bases between. The CDR3 contains 14 residues. CDR3 bases: TGTGCCAGCAGCCCCAGTTTGAGAGCGCGCGAGCAGTACTTC. It yields the protein CASSPSLRAREQYF.

The rearrangement links TRBV28 to TRBJ2-7; D is ambiguous. The CDR3 covers 11 residues. Germline V CDR1 and CDR2: MDHEN, SYDVKM. V was shortened by 6 bases and J by 5 bases, with 8 bases between the two germline ends. The CDR3 region has the DNA TGTGCCAGCAGCGTAAGTCACGAGCAGTACTTC. Encoded protein: CASSVSHEQYF.

The rearrangement links TRBV15 to TRBJ2-2, with TRBD1 as a possible D gene (5 bases). Per the germline V gene, CDR1 is LNHNV and CDR2 is YYDKDF (reference sequence). Trimming cost V 11 bases and J 6 bases, with 16 bases left between them. This CDR3 has 13 amino acids. The CDR3 coding sequence is TGTGCCTCCACCTCATTGGGGCCCGGGGAGCTGTTTTTT. Translation: CASTSLGPGELFF.

This rearrangement joins TRBV3-1 to TRBJ1-2, with no clear D. The V and J ends lost 0 bases and 7 bases respectively, with 12 bases between them. Germline V gene lookup returns CDR1 LGHDT and CDR2 YNNKEL (reference sequence). This CDR3 is 14 amino acids long. CDR3 in amino acids: CASSQDKVSAGYTF. In DNA, the CDR3 is TGTGCCAGCAGCCAAGATAAGGTGTCAGCTGGCTACACCTTC. Complete variable domain (other parts from reference TRBV3-1 and TRBJ1-2): DTAVSQTPKYLVTQMGNDKSIKCEQNLGHDTMYWYKQDSKKFLKIMFSYNNKELIINETVPNRFSPKSPDKAHLNLHINSLELGDSAVYFCASSQDKVSAGYTFGSGTRLTVV.